This T cell receptor (beta chain) was identified in a study of shared clonotypes between healthy human individuals. General study points: Clonotype sharing among donors, it was expected, would be affected by sequencing depth.

Deep-level running was used for the assay. In the sorted-subset replicate PCRs, around 220 ng DNA, 30,000 or so T cell genomes, was used. Profiled with immunoSEQ multiplex PCR; TCRdb holds only in-frame clones, not every one. The sample lists around 640,000 clones; roughly 95% were seen once. Germline values: CDR1 GTSNPN, CDR2 SVGIG (reference sequence). V lost 5 bases, J lost 6 bases, and 11 bases stayed unmatched. The CDR3 contains 15 residues. On this clone itself: Its antigen is not identified.

Naive CD8 cells comprised CD45RO-negative, CCR7-positively selected cells, excluding terminally differentiated effector memory CD45RA+ cells. The chain combines TRBV30 with TRBJ2-1; 9 positions agree with TRBD2. Sequencing was done on a sample of naive CD8+ T cells sorted from blood. This clonotype was sampled from a woman aged 25 to 39 in good health. In DNA, the CDR3 is TGTGCCTGGGACCTTATAGCGGGAGCCCCCAATGAGCAGTTCTTC. Encoded protein: CAWDLIAGAPNEQFF.